This TCR beta chain was identified during a study of identical twins. General study findings and limits: The abundant beta clonotypes from cord blood had fewer insertions, and memory repertoires had none of this. Twins' excess sharing was less marked for out-of-frame beta sequences.

The CDR3 is 15 residues long, ends included. Unique molecular identifiers were present on cDNA, and template switching added a universal primer site. TCRdb recomputed calls from the 5' RACE reads with MiXCR, one row per CDR3 protein. The table lists roughly 18,000 distinct CDR3 sequences, about two thirds of them singletons. As concerns this clonotype: Antigen specificity is unknown. No DNA is shown, since the ends of the CDR3 on it are uncertain; the CDR3 is the one TCRdb lists.

Sequenced sample: memory (CD45RO+) T cells sorted from blood. The TCR comes from a woman aged 18-29 years in good health. This table probably holds off-target reads from a library built for another chain. The chain combines TRBV12-3 or TRBV12-4 with TRBJ2-7. CDR3 amino acids: CASSSSYLRGYEQYF.